This T cell receptor beta chain derives from a study of blood T cell repertoires in COVID-19. Study-wide background: The origin of the acute and convalescent COVID-19 samples was the United States, Italy and Spain. The cDNA or gDNA used as material had been derived from T cells, B-cell-depleted T cells, or PBMCs.

Source study methods: Amplification from reference gene primers served as the basis for estimated nucleated cell counts. Sequenced by immunoSEQ multiplex PCR; TCRdb stores in-frame clones only, minus some. V, J and clone size are those of that table, while D and trimming were read from the DNA. The table includes approximately 100,000 clones, about 88% detected once. The CDR3 contains 15 residues. Germline V gives CDR1 SGHVS, CDR2 FQNEAQ. Trimming took 2 bases from V and 5 from J, leaving 16 bases between them. Sequencing input: peripheral blood. The TCR was taken from a human donor in a cohort sampled during active COVID-19. This chain joins TRBV7-8 and TRBJ2-7; D is perhaps TRBD2 (7 bases). CDR3 nucleotide sequence: TGTGCCAGCAGCTTAACGAGGGGGGGCGGCCACGAGCAGTACTTC. This encodes CASSLTRGGGHEQYF.